A selection of T cell receptor beta chains follows, all from one sample in a study of blood T cell repertoires in COVID-19. The method was immunoSEQ multiplex PCR; TCRdb's version includes in-frame clones alone and lacks a portion of them. The sample yields around 160,000 clones, about 88% seen once. Sequenced: peripheral blood. The receptors were gathered from a human donor in a cohort sampled during active COVID-19. Both conserved end residues are part of each CDR3.

J gene: TRBJ2-7
V gene: TRBV6-2/TRBV6-3
CDR3 protein: CASSYGQASSYEQYF

J gene: TRBJ2-1
V gene: TRBV9
CDR3 protein: CASSTSGGAYEQFF

J gene: TRBJ1-1
V gene: TRBV5-5
CDR3 protein: CASNYRGTAEAFF

J gene: TRBJ2-2
V gene: TRBV7-6
CDR3 protein: CASSLYQGPNGELFF

J gene: TRBJ1-6
V gene: TRBV7-8
CDR3 protein: CASSPPRTGNSPLHF

J gene: TRBJ1-5
V gene: TRBV2
CDR3 protein: CASMQTGSMYF

J gene: TRBJ2-3
V gene: TRBV4-3
CDR3 protein: CASSQEGPLGLGSTDTQYF

J gene: TRBJ2-7
V gene: TRBV19
CDR3 protein: CASSTKTGHYVEQYF

J gene: TRBJ1-5
V gene: TRBV7-2
CDR3 protein: CASSFGSSNQPQHF

J gene: TRBJ2-5
V gene: TRBV30
CDR3 protein: CAWRPGQETQYF

J gene: TRBJ2-2
V gene: TRBV11-3
CDR3 protein: CASSLEYRGNTGELFF

J gene: TRBJ2-7
V gene: TRBV12-3/TRBV12-4
CDR3 protein: CASSFGGDYEQYF

J gene: TRBJ1-1
V gene: TRBV5-1
CDR3 protein: CASSLARTGLNTEAFF